This passage covers 7 T cell receptor beta chains from one sample sequenced in a study of human T cells and chemical hapten exposure (dated by TCRdb to the early 2020s). The sample's time point label, decoded: patch test 1, 2 weeks after DPC sensitization. The treatment or condition label, read with the paper, signifies: therapeutic diphenylcyclopropenone sensitization with weekly scalp DPC. Library construction relied on RACE. Sequencing used a NextSeq 500. Starting from the raw public reads, TCRdb applied fastp trimming at Q25, assembled clones with MiXCR and retained in-frame beta chains. Every entry covers one CDR3 protein and lists the most common genes and DNA from its rows. In this sample the table shows 350,000 or so distinct CDR3 sequences, around 7% of which occur a single time. The leading ten clones occupy more than 7% of the sample. Sequencing used whole blood, obtained in connection with sensitization to the hapten diphenylcyclopropenone (DPC). These receptors originate from a woman younger than 30 with alopecia areata. Some clones in this sample may be carry-over from other donors' samples.

This clonotype appeared many times. This chain joins TRBV5-1 and TRBJ2-1; D is ambiguous. CDR1 and CDR2 from the germline V gene are SGHRS and YFSETQ. The V end was cut by 0 bases, the J end by 0 bases, with 4 bases between. There are 14 residues in the CDR3. CDR3 sequence: CASSLAFSYNEQFF. CDR3 DNA sequence: TGCGCCAGCAGCTTGGCTTTCTCCTACAATGAGCAGTTCTTC.

The rearrangement joins TRBV20-1 to TRBJ1-1; D is perhaps TRBD1 (5 bases). CDR1 DFQATT and CDR2 SNEGSKA come from the germline V gene (reference sequence). The CDR3 has 13 amino acids. The V end lost 4 bases, the J end lost 3 bases, and 12 bases lay between the germline ends. The CDR3 is CSATLRDDTEAFF. DNA for the CDR3: TGCAGTGCTACCCTCAGGGACGACACTGAAGCTTTCTTT.

In its sample, this clonotype was seen a few times. This chain uses TRBV4-1 with TRBJ1-1; no definite D call. Germline loops: CDR1 MGHRA, CDR2 YSYEKL. CDR3 size: 13 residues. The V end was cut by 7 bases, the J end by 2 bases, with 11 bases between. CDR3: CASTTGPNTEAFF. The CDR3 coding sequence is TGCGCCAGCACCACTGGCCCCAACACTGAAGCTTTCTTT.

This clonotype was counted a few times. The chain links TRBV11-1 to TRBJ1-6; D gene uncertain. CDR1 is SGHAT and CDR2 is FQDESV in the germline V gene (reference sequence). CDR3 length: 14 residues. Trimming took off 0 bases at V and 8 bases at J, with 8 bases between the two ends. The CDR3 DNA follows: TGTGCCAGCAGCTTAGCGCCTCTTGATTCACCCCTCCACTTT. Protein sequence: CASSLAPLDSPLHF.

This clonotype was seen a few times. The chain recombines TRBV28 with TRBJ2-7; 8 bases are shared with TRBD1. J was trimmed by 3 bases and V by 7 bases; bases with no gene match: 11. The CDR3 is made up of 15 amino acids. The germline CDR1 and CDR2 sequences are MDHEN and SYDVKM. This chain's CDR3 is CASTRTQGALYEQYF. CDR3 in DNA: TGTGCCAGCACCCGTACCCAGGGGGCTCTCTACGAGCAGTACTTC.

A few counts support this clonotype. This rearrangement joins TRBV6-6 to TRBJ1-5; the D is unclear. CDR3 length equals 16 residues. In germline, CDR1 is MNHNY, CDR2 SVGAGI (reference sequence). Trimming took 0 bases from V and 0 from J, leaving 9 bases between them. The chain's CDR3 is CASSYSTGYSNQPQHF. In DNA, the CDR3 is TGTGCCAGCAGTTACTCGACGGGGTATAGCAATCAGCCCCAGCATTTT.

This clonotype was counted a few times. The rearrangement uses TRBV7-9 and TRBJ2-1, with D hard to call. This CDR3 is 15 amino acids long. The germline V gene encodes CDR1 SEHNR and CDR2 FQNEAQ (reference sequence). With 1 base removed from V and 2 bases from J, the gap between germline ends came to 9 bases. The CDR3 region has the DNA TGTGCCAGCAGCTTAGTCGGCGTGCCCTACAATGAGCAGTTCTTC. This translates into CASSLVGVPYNEQFF. The variable domain in full, completed from reference TRBV7-9 and TRBJ2-1, reads DTGVSQNPRHKITKRGQNVTFRCDPISEHNRLYWYRQTLGQGPEFLTYFQNEAQLEKSRLLSDRFSAERPKGSFSTLEIQRTEQGDSAMYLCASSLVGVPYNEQFFGPGTRLTVL.